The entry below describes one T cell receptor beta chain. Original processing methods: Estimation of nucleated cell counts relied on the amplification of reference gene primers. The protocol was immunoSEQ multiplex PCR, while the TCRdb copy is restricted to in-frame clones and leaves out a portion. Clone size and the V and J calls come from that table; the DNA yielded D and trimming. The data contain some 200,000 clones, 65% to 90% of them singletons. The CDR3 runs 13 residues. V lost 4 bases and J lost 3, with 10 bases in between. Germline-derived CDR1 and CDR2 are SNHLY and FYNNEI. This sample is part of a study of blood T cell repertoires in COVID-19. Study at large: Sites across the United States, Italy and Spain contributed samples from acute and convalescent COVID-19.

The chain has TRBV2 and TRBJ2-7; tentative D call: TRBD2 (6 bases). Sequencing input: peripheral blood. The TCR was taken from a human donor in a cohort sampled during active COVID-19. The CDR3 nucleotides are TGTGCCAGCAGTGGCGGGGAATTCTACGAGCAGTACTTC. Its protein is CASSGGEFYEQYF.